Included here is one T cell receptor (beta chain) sequence, with context. How the authors handled the data: For nucleated cells, counts were estimated from reference gene primer amplification. The method was immunoSEQ multiplex PCR; TCRdb's version includes in-frame clones alone and lacks a portion of them. For V, J and clone size, that table is used; D and trimming come from the DNA. The sample holds just over 300,000 clones, about nine tenths seen once. The sample is drawn from a study of blood T cell repertoires in COVID-19. Overall study: Both acute and convalescent COVID-19 samples were obtained from the United States, Italy and Spain. Sources were T cells, B-cell-depleted T cells, or PBMCs; the material itself was cDNA or gDNA.

Patients at the Seattle site were enrolled during active infection and followed longitudinally. Sequenced: peripheral blood. The origin of this receptor is a woman younger than 45 with COVID-19, enrolled during active disease.

The CDR3, as DNA: TGTGCCAGCAGCTCCCTTGGACAGGGAGGATATGGCTACACCTTC. Translating gives CASSSLGQGGYGYTF. V usage is TRBV11-2 and J usage is TRBJ1-2, with 8 nucleotides matching TRBD1. The V and J ends lost 4 bases and 5 bases, in that order; junction bases with no gene match: 9. There are 15 residues in the CDR3. Germline V gene lookup returns CDR1 SGHAT and CDR2 FQNNGV.